This T cell receptor (beta chain) stems from a study of shared clonotypes between healthy human individuals. The CDR3 spans 15 residues. Germline V CDR1 and CDR2: GTSNPN, SVGIG (reference sequence). V gave up 0 bases and J gave up 2 bases; unmatched junction bases: 5. Notes on the study in general: In having few donors, the study represented limited genetic and exposure-history diversity.

Participating donors were healthy, HIV-negative adults free of recent acute infections or vaccinations. Researchers drew on roughly 84 million PBMCs for genomic DNA from unsorted samples. Turning to this clone: Its antigen is currently unknown.

The authors split each subset's genomic DNA evenly across several immunoSEQ plates. Profiled with immunoSEQ multiplex PCR; TCRdb holds only in-frame clones, not every one. Of approximately 460,000 clones in the sample, over 60% were seen once. Source material: PBMCs. The rearrangement joins TRBV30 to TRBJ2-7, with TRBD2 matching 9 bases. This TCR was sampled from a woman between 35 and 50 years old in good health. Some clones in this sample may be carry-over from other donors' samples. The CDR3 DNA sequence: TGTGCCTGGAGTGTCAAAGCGGGAGGCCCCTACGAGCAGTACTTC. Its translation: CAWSVKAGGPYEQYF.